The sequence of this T cell receptor beta chain was determined in a study of T cell responses to AZD1222 COVID-19 vaccine. Study conclusions and caveats: Donor demographics were predominantly white British with a female majority; clonal diversity may be underestimated.

In the case of this clone: Its specificity is not known.

The germline CDR1 and CDR2 sequences are SEHNR and FQNEAQ (reference sequence). V was cut by 3 bases and J by 12 bases, with 12 bases left in between. The CDR3 runs 11 residues. TCRdb keeps only in-frame clones here, not all; method: immunoSEQ multiplex PCR. The data show 100,000 to 150,000 clones, about 87% seen once. The TCR comes from an adult in good health. This chain connects TRBV7-9 to TRBJ2-7, with D possibly being TRBD1 or TRBD2 (5 bases each). Sequencing was performed on peripheral blood, taken on day 0 of AZD1222 vaccination. As DNA, the CDR3 is TGTGCCAGCAGCTTGGGACCCCTCGCGTACTTC. It is translated as CASSLGPLAYF.